This entry features one T cell receptor (beta chain) sequence. What it recognizes is unknown. Viral peptide pools were used in the ViraFEST assay to expand antigen-specific CD4+ T cells, and sequencing came afterward. Culturing for 10 to 11 days preceded CD4+ T cell isolation. Vaccinees lacked prior SARS-CoV-2 infection and tested negative for nucleocapsid antibodies. V lost 4 bases and J lost 1, with 15 bases in between. This CDR3 region has 16 residues. Per the germline V gene, CDR1 is LNHDA and CDR2 is SQIVND (reference sequence). This record comes from a study of vaccination effects on CD4 cells after COVID-19. Overall study context: Each participant was administered two doses of either the BNT162b2 or the mRNA-1273 vaccine.

Study-wide results and caveats: After vaccination, at late timepoints, clones induced by infection and by vaccine contracted markedly.

The table came from immunoSEQ multiplex PCR; TCRdb's copy has only in-frame clones and leaves some out. The table includes 35,000 to 40,000 clones, 66% detected once. The sample consisted of CD4+ T cells from PBMCs cultured with HCoV-OC43 spike peptides, taken before COVID-19 vaccination. The subset was: HCoV-OC43 spike overlapping peptide pool stimulation. The V and J genes are TRBV19 and TRBJ2-3, with a tentative D call TRBD1 (6 bases). The clonotype comes from a human donor who received a COVID-19 vaccine. The CDR3 loop reads CASSTPRGGGTDTQYF. In nucleotides, the CDR3 is TGTGCCAGTAGTACCCCCAGGGGTGGAGGCACAGATACGCAGTATTTT.